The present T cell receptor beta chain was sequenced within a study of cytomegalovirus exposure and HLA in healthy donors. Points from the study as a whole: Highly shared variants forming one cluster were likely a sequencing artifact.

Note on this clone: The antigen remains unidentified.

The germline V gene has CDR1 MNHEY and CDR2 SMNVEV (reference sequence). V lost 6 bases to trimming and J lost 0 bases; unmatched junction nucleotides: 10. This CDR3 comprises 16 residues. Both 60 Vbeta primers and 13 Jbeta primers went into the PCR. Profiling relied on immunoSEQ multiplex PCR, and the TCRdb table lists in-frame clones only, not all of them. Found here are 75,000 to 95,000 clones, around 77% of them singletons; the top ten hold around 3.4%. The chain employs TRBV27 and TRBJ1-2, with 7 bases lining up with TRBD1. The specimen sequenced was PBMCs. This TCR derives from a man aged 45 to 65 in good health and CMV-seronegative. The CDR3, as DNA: TGTGCCAGCAGATCTGACAGGGTGGGCCCTAACTATGGCTACACCTTC. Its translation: CASRSDRVGPNYGYTF.